These T cell receptor beta chains were read from a single sample in a study of cytomegalovirus exposure and HLA in healthy donors. Sequenced by immunoSEQ multiplex PCR; TCRdb stores in-frame clones only, minus some. The sample includes 95,000 to 150,000 clones, 60% to 80% of them seen just once. The sequenced sample was PBMCs. These receptors originate from a woman aged 50 to 65 in good health and CMV-seronegative. Both conserved end residues are part of each CDR3. D genes are given only for firm matches. Clone size is given for some rows only: seen once, a few or many times, or a class if the clone is expanded.

size	V	J	D	DNA	CDR3
-	TRBV27	TRBJ1-2	-	TGTGCCAGCAGTCTTACTTCGGGACTTCTTAACGGCTATGGCTACACCTTC	CASSLTSGLLNGYGYTF
-	TRBV27	TRBJ2-1	-	TGTGCCAGCAGCCCAAGGGGAAGCGTGGATGAGCAGTTCTTC	CASSPRGSVDEQFF
once	TRBV10-3	TRBJ2-5	TRBD1	TGTGCCATCAGAGACCCGACAGGGGGTGGGGAGACCCAGTACTTC	CAIRDPTGGGETQYF
-	TRBV5-1	TRBJ2-1	-	TGCGCCAGCAGCTGGGCCCAGGGCGGACCAAGCAATGAGCAGTTCTTC	CASSWAQGGPSNEQFF
-	TRBV19	TRBJ2-1	TRBD2	TGTGCCACCCAGCGGGAGGGCCTGTTCAATGAGCAGTTCTTC	CATQREGLFNEQFF
-	TRBV7-9	TRBJ2-3	TRBD2	TGTGCCAGCAGCTTAATGAGGCTAGCGGGAGCGGGAGATACGCAGTATTTT	CASSLMRLAGAGDTQYF
-	TRBV28	TRBJ1-5	TRBD1	TGTGCCAGCAGATGGACAGGGGGAGGGCAGCCCCAGCATTTT	CASRWTGGGQPQHF
few	TRBV2	TRBJ2-1	TRBD2	TGTGCCAGCAAGTCGGGACTAGCGGGCGACGATGAGCAGTTCTTC	CASKSGLAGDDEQFF
-	TRBV7-2	TRBJ2-5	-	TGTGCCAGCAGCTTGCTAGAAGAGACCCAGTACTTC	CASSLLEETQYF
-	TRBV11-2	TRBJ1-2	TRBD1	TGTGCCAGCAGCGGGGGGACAGGGTTTGATAACTATGGCTACACCTTC	CASSGGTGFDNYGYTF
-	TRBV4-3	TRBJ1-4	TRBD1	TGCGCCAGCAGCCGGGACAGGTTAAATGAAAAACTGTTTTTT	CASSRDRLNEKLFF
-	TRBV19	TRBJ1-4	-	TGTGCCAGTAGTAAAAGTCTACCAACTAATGAAAAACTGTTTTTT	CASSKSLPTNEKLFF
-	TRBV7-3	TRBJ2-5	TRBD2	TGTGCCAGCAGCACTAGCGGGAGGGAAGAGACCCAGTACTTC	CASSTSGREETQYF
-	TRBV30	TRBJ1-3	-	TGTGCCTGGAGCCTGTTGGCAGGGAGAAACACCATATATTTT	CAWSLLAGRNTIYF
many	TRBV6-1	TRBJ2-7	TRBD2	TGTGCCAGCAGTGATTTTGCGGGAGGGCGGGAGGAGCAGTACTTC	CASSDFAGGREEQYF
-	TRBV7-8	TRBJ2-1	TRBD1	TGTGCCAGCACCCACGAGGGACAGGGGCCCTACAATGAGCAGTTCTTC	CASTHEGQGPYNEQFF
-	TRBV7-9	TRBJ2-2	-	TGTGCCAGCAGCTTAGGGACAGACAACACCGGGGAGCTGTTTTTT	CASSLGTDNTGELFF
-	TRBV19	TRBJ2-4	-	TGTGCCAGTAGTATAGACGTTGGGGCCAGGACAGCCAAAAACATTCAGTACTTC	CASSIDVGARTAKNIQYF
-	TRBV18	TRBJ1-1	-	TGTGCCAGCTCACCGGCAAAGACTGTGAACACTGAAGCTTTCTTT	CASSPAKTVNTEAFF
-	TRBV5-5	TRBJ2-7	-	TGTGCCAGCAGCTCCGGACAGAGCCCCTCCTACGAGCAGTACTTC	CASSSGQSPSYEQYF
-	TRBV5-5	TRBJ2-7	TRBD2	TGTGCCACCACCCCCCAACTAGCGGGGATCTCCTACGAGCAGTACTTC	CATTPQLAGISYEQYF
few	TRBV27	TRBJ1-1	-	TGTGCCAGCAGTTTGGGTTCCAGGGGTTGGATCGCTTTCTTT	CASSLGSRGWIAFF
-	TRBV11-2	TRBJ2-1	TRBD2	TGTGCCAGCAGCTTACACGCGGGAGCCTACAATGAGCAGTTCTTC	CASSLHAGAYNEQFF
few	TRBV5-1	TRBJ2-7	TRBD1	TGCGCCAGCAGCTCTGACAGGGGGTCCTCCGAGCAGTACTTC	CASSSDRGSSEQYF
once	TRBV7-2	TRBJ2-1	TRBD2	TGTGCCAGCAGCAGACGGCCAGGGACTAGCGGTAACAATGAGCAGTTCTTC	CASSRRPGTSGNNEQFF